Below, 6 T cell receptor beta chains from the same sample are listed, as sequenced in a study of blood T cell repertoires in COVID-19. Here immunoSEQ multiplex PCR was the method, and the copy in TCRdb shows in-frame clones only, minus some. This sample has tens of thousands of clones, with around 85% found just once. Sequences were obtained from peripheral blood. Source of these receptors: a man older than 75 with acute or convalescent COVID-19.

This clone was recorded a few times. V usage is TRBV10-3 and J usage is TRBJ2-5, with 7 bases identical to TRBD2. V lost 9 bases and J lost 5; bases outside the gene matches: 12. The CDR3 has 14 amino acids. In germline, CDR1 is ENHRY, CDR2 SYGVKD. The chain's CDR3 is CAIRDARGGETQYF. The CDR3 bases are TGTGCCATTAGAGACGCTCGGGGAGGGGAGACCCAGTACTTC.

The DNA for the CDR3 is TGTGCCAGCTCACCAGAGACAGGGGGCAATCAGCCCCAGCATTTT. Protein product: CASSPETGGNQPQHF. This chain uses TRBV18 with TRBJ1-5, with 8 bases that match TRBD1. Per germline, CDR1 KGHSH and CDR2 LQKENI. The CDR3 runs to 15 residues. V shed 2 bases and J 2 bases; nucleotides not matched to a gene: 2.

The chain recombines TRBV14 with TRBJ1-5; D uncertain. Trimming took off 7 bases at V and 0 bases at J, with 10 bases between the two ends. Germline V CDR1 and CDR2: SGHDN, FVKESK. CDR3 length equals 14 residues. The CDR3 sequence: CASTKRPSNQPQHF. The CDR3 DNA follows: TGTGCCAGCACTAAACGCCCTAGCAATCAGCCCCAGCATTTT. Looking up the rest from reference TRBV14 and TRBJ1-5 gives the full variable domain: EAGVTQFPSHSVIEKGQTVTLRCDPISGHDNLYWYRRVMGKEIKFLLHFVKESKQDESGMPNNRFLAERTGGTYSTLKVQPAELEDSGVYFCASTKRPSNQPQHFGDGTRLSIL.

The chain couples TRBV5-1 to TRBJ1-1; TRBD1 is a possible D gene (6 bases). Trimming cost V 3 bases and J 1 base, with 10 bases left between them. The CDR3 has 14 residues. Germline loops: CDR1 SGHRS, CDR2 YFSETQ. The CDR3 reads CASSYGQSNTEAFF. In nucleotides, the CDR3 is TGCGCCAGCAGCTACGGACAGTCGAACACTGAAGCTTTCTTT.

The rearrangement links TRBV9 to TRBJ2-2; maybe TRBD1 (6 bases). V lost 5 bases to trimming and J lost 2 bases, with 13 bases between them. This CDR3 has 15 residues. Germline assignment: CDR1 SGDLS and CDR2 YYNGEE. Here the CDR3 DNA reads TGTGCCAGCAGAAAGGGGGACCATAACACCGGGGAGCTGTTTTTT. Its protein is CASRKGDHNTGELFF.

The chain has TRBV28 and TRBJ2-3; D call uncertain. This CDR3 comprises 12 residues. V lost 8 bases and J 0 bases, leaving 6 bases between the germline ends. CDR1 is MDHEN, CDR2 SYDVKM, per germline. CDR3 in DNA: TGTGCCAGCCGGGTCAGCACAGATACGCAGTATTTT. Its protein is CASRVSTDTQYF.